The text below deals with one T cell receptor (beta chain). Its antigen is undetermined. What was sequenced were expressed TCRB transcripts, since all of the isolated RNA had been reverse transcribed. Using immunoSEQ multiplex PCR, the repertoire was profiled, and TCRdb retains in-frame clones only, with some absent. The sample includes under 95,000 clones, 30% to 35% of them seen just once. This CDR3 contains 12 residues. Trimming cost V 4 bases and J 6 bases, with 8 bases left between them. Germline V gene data show CDR1 as SGHKS and CDR2 as YYEKEE (reference sequence). The sample belongs to a study of beta chain features in type 1 diabetes. Regarding the study as a whole: People with Type 1 diabetes carried modestly yet significantly shorter TCRB CDR3s in all four CD4+ subsets. With patients and controls alike, PCR might favor shorter templates to an equal degree.

V is TRBV5-5 and J is TRBJ1-5, with unresolved D. The sample taken for sequencing was stem cell memory CD4+ T cells from blood. This TCR was sampled from a woman under 30 in good health. The chain's CDR3 is CASSENGQPQHF. The CDR3 nucleotides are TGTGCCAGCAGCGAGAACGGTCAGCCCCAGCATTTT.